This record covers a single T cell receptor beta chain. MiXCR was run by TCRdb on the RACE reads, yielding one entry per CDR3 protein. The table shows some 42,000 distinct CDR3 sequences, with approximately 9% occurring only once. The data stem from a study of human T cells and chemical hapten exposure. Stated time point: patch test 2, 6 weeks after DPC sensitization. Treatment: therapeutic diphenylcyclopropenone sensitization with weekly scalp DPC. The sample in question was whole blood, obtained in connection with sensitization to the hapten diphenylcyclopropenone (DPC). The TCR sequence derives from a woman aged 40 to 50 with alopecia areata. Some clones in this sample may be carry-over from other donors' samples.

The CDR3 DNA sequence: TGTGCCAGCAGTTTTCCCAGCTCCTACGAGCAGTACTTC. Encoded protein: CASSFPSSYEQYF. This rearrangement joins TRBV28 to TRBJ2-7; no clear D. Germline-derived CDR1 and CDR2 are MDHEN and SYDVKM. Deletions cut 3 bases from V and 0 bases from J, with 6 bases between. This CDR3 spans 13 amino acids.